Listed here are 8 T cell receptor beta chains from one sample, sequenced in a study of cytomegalovirus exposure and HLA in healthy donors (dated 2017 in TCRdb). Library generation was performed with the immunoSEQ multiplex PCR assay. For the multiplex PCR, a mixture combining 60 forward primers for TCR Vbeta segments and 13 reverse primers for TCR Jbeta segments was used. The source is immuneACCESS, and TCRdb retained only in-frame sequences with V and J called. Part of the clones is not carried over; for the studies checked, unresolved V genes explain less than half of this, and the remainder is unexplained. The table for this sample lists 210,000 or so clones; 82% of them were counted only once. The biggest ten clones account for over 0.5% of the sample. The specimen was PBMCs. The receptors were sampled from a woman aged 40 to 55 in good health and CMV-seronegative.

This clone was observed a few times. The chain has TRBV19 and TRBJ1-5; 7 bases map to TRBD1. V lost 8 bases, J lost 6 bases, and 10 bases stayed unmatched. CDR1 and CDR2 (germline): LNHDA, SQIVND (reference sequence). The CDR3 totals 14 residues. CDR3 sequence reads: CASRTGVYVQPQHF. For the CDR3, the DNA is TGTGCCAGTCGCACAGGGGTTTATGTTCAGCCCCAGCATTTT.

This chain joins TRBV5-1 and TRBJ1-5, with D possibly being TRBD1 (6 bases). Trimming removed 0 bases at V and 7 bases at J, with 14 bases between. The germline CDR1 and CDR2 sequences are SGHRS and YFSETQ. The length of the CDR3 is 15 residues. The CDR3 loop is CASSLAGVGGQPQHF. In nucleotides, the CDR3 is TGCGCCAGCAGCTTGGCAGGGGTTGGTGGACAGCCCCAGCATTTT.

V gene TRBV6-5 combines with J gene TRBJ2-1; D gene uncertain. Trimming took 6 bases from V and 6 from J, leaving 15 bases between them. CDR1 is MNHEY and CDR2 is SVGAGI in the germline V gene. The CDR3 extends over 14 amino acids. Here the CDR3 DNA reads TGTGCCAGCAGATGTCCCCCCCCCTGCAATGAGCAGTTCTTC. This gives the protein CASRCPPPCNEQFF.

The V gene is TRBV7-2, the J gene TRBJ2-3, with 14 bases fitting TRBD2. CDR3 size: 17 residues. Germline CDR1 and CDR2: SGHTA and FQGNSA. V lost 0 bases and J lost 6; bases outside the gene matches: 5. The chain's CDR3 is CASSLAGLAGGIDTQYF. The CDR3 nucleotides are TGTGCCAGCAGCTTAGCAGGACTAGCGGGGGGAATCGATACGCAGTATTTT.

The rearrangement joins TRBV19 to TRBJ1-2, with 8 bases identical to TRBD1. Trimming cost V 5 bases and J 6 bases; bases outside gene matches: 8. The germline gives CDR1 LNHDA, CDR2 SQIVND (reference sequence). This CDR3 contains 14 residues. CDR3: CASSAGQGFDGYTF. The CDR3 nucleotides are TGTGCCAGTAGTGCAGGACAGGGTTTTGATGGCTACACCTTC.

This clone was seen just once. The chain has TRBV6-4 and TRBJ2-3, with 11 nucleotides matching TRBD1. This CDR3 is 16 amino acids long. Germline CDR1 and CDR2: MRHNA and SNTAGT. V gave up 4 bases and J gave up 5 bases; unmatched junction bases: 8. CDR3 nucleotide sequence: TGTGCCAGCAGTGGAATCGGGACAGGGGGTCGAGATACGCAGTATTTT. This encodes CASSGIGTGGRDTQYF.

The CDR3 sequence: CASSSDTSTWGYTF. The DNA of the CDR3 is TGTGCCAGCTCCTCGGACACTTCGACTTGGGGCTACACCTTC. V usage is TRBV18 and J usage is TRBJ1-2; weak D call: TRBD1 (5 bases). The germline gives CDR1 KGHSH, CDR2 LQKENI. The CDR3 sequence is 14 residues long. The V gene lost 6 bases and the J gene lost 8 bases, with 19 bases spanning the gap.

The chain couples TRBV2 to TRBJ2-7, with D tentatively TRBD1 (6 bases). The CDR3 sequence is 16 residues long. The V and J ends lost 0 bases and 1 base respectively, with 13 bases between them. In germline, CDR1 is SNHLY, CDR2 FYNNEI. Here the CDR3 DNA reads TGTGCCAGCAGTGAAGCGCGAGGGACACGTTCCTACGAGCAGTACTTC. Protein: CASSEARGTRSYEQYF.